The 12 T cell receptor beta chains below come from one sample, sequenced in a study of vaccination and CD4 T cells after COVID-19. Oncomine TCR Beta short-read sequencing was applied to DNA from cultured CD4+ T cells. Via MiXCR, TCRdb re-called the PCR reads, giving one row per CDR3 protein. The sample records under 25,000 distinct CDR3 sequences, 55% to 70% being singletons. Antigens for these TCRs are unknown. Documented treatment: roughly ten-day PBMC culture with coronavirus spike peptide pools or control peptides (ViraFEST assay). Sequenced material: CD4+ T cells from blood, cultured in vitro, taken after SARS-CoV-2 vaccination. The receptors here all came from a human donor who received a COVID-19 vaccine.

The chain uses TRBV24-1 and TRBJ2-7; 9 nucleotides agree with TRBD1. J was trimmed by 7 bases and V by 3 bases; bases with no gene match: 3. CDR3 size: 13 residues. Germline CDR1 is KGHDR and CDR2 is SFDVKD. The CDR3 nucleotides are TGTGCCACCAGTGATCACAGGGGGCGAGAGCAGTACTTC. Translated, it gives CATSDHRGREQYF.

This clonotype was counted between two and nine times. The CDR3 DNA is TGCAGTGCTAGCGGAACAGGGTACGAGCAGTACTTC. This encodes CSASGTGYEQYF. The gene calls are TRBV20-1 and TRBJ2-7, with a possible D match to TRBD1 (6 bases). The CDR3 totals 12 residues. Germline V CDR1 and CDR2: DFQATT, SNEGSKA (reference sequence). V gave up 3 bases and J gave up 4 bases, with 10 bases separating them.

The rearrangement joins TRBV6-1 to TRBJ1-4; D is undetermined. CDR3 length: 13 residues. Trimming left V 7 bases short and J 8 bases short, with 14 bases between. The germline V gene encodes CDR1 MNHNS and CDR2 SASEGT. As DNA, the CDR3 is TGTGCCAGCAATTCCTTGGGTGGGGAAAAACTGTTTTTT. It specifies CASNSLGGEKLFF.

This chain joins TRBV4-1 and TRBJ1-4; 9 nucleotides align to TRBD1. V lost 6 bases to trimming and J lost 7 bases; unmatched junction nucleotides: 9. The length of the CDR3 is 15 residues. From germline, CDR1 is MGHRA and CDR2 YSYEKL. In nucleotides, the CDR3 is TGCGCCAGCAGGCATACAGGGGGCGCAAGTGAAAAACTGTTTTTT. Protein product: CASRHTGGASEKLFF.

This clonotype was seen only a few times. This chain joins TRBV4-2 and TRBJ2-3; 9 nucleotides agree with TRBD2. The germline V gene has CDR1 LGHNA and CDR2 YNFKEQ. This CDR3 region has 19 residues. V trimming: 0 bases; J trimming: 4 bases; junction bases outside the gene matches: 14. The CDR3 loop reads CASSQDTAGGQIRADTQYF. CDR3 coding DNA: TGTGCCAGCAGCCAAGATACGGCGGGGGGGCAAATTCGGGCAGATACGCAGTATTTT.

The chain combines TRBV18 with TRBJ1-6; a possible D gene is TRBD1 (6 bases). This CDR3 is built from 15 residues. CDR1 KGHSH and CDR2 LQKENI come from the germline V gene. Trimming took 1 base from V and 10 from J, leaving 14 bases between them. Here the CDR3 DNA reads TGTGCCAGCTCACCACGTGAGACAGGTTCCTCACCCCTCCACTTT. This gives the protein CASSPRETGSSPLHF.

This clonotype showed up just a few times. The chain combines TRBV18 with TRBJ1-2, with D possibly being TRBD1 (6 bases). The V and J ends lost 8 bases and 2 bases respectively, with 12 bases between them. The CDR3 contains 13 residues. The germline V gene has CDR1 KGHSH and CDR2 LQKENI. CDR3 in DNA: TGTGCCAGCGCTGGGACACCGAACTATGGCTACACCTTC. Protein sequence: CASAGTPNYGYTF.

The CDR3 protein is CASSAQTGNYGYTF. The CDR3 nucleotides read TGTGCCAGCAGTGCGCAGACAGGGAACTATGGCTACACCTTC. The V gene is TRBV2, the J gene TRBJ1-2, with 7 bases fitting TRBD1. The germline V gene has CDR1 SNHLY and CDR2 FYNNEI. V shed 4 bases, J shed 2 bases, and the junction held 4 bases outside the gene matches. The CDR3 is 14 amino acids.

CDR3 protein: CASMEGQAEKGQYF. The CDR3 region has the DNA TGTGCCAGCATGGAGGGACAGGCGGAGAAAGGGCAGTACTTC. J is TRBJ2-7 and V is TRBV6-1; 8 nucleotides agree with TRBD1. Germline V CDR1 and CDR2: MNHNS, SASEGT. There are 14 residues in the CDR3. The V segment lost 7 bases and the J segment 9 bases; nucleotides outside the gene matches: 14.

The rearrangement uses TRBV12-3 or TRBV12-4 and TRBJ2-7, with D maybe TRBD2 (5 bases). CDR3 length: 14 amino acids. V was clipped by 5 bases and J by 0 bases, with 11 bases between them. CDR3 coding DNA: TGTGCCAGCAGTCGGACTGGGAGCTCCTACGAGCAGTACTTC. Translation gives CASSRTGSSYEQYF.

J is TRBJ1-1 and V is TRBV27; D possibly corresponds to TRBD1 (5 bases). In germline, CDR1 is MNHEY, CDR2 SMNVEV (reference sequence). Trimming stripped 6 bases from V and 7 bases from J, with 18 bases between. The CDR3 runs to 14 residues. CDR3: CASSLDSPVGEAFF. CDR3 DNA: TGTGCCAGCAGCCTAGACAGTCCCGTGGGTGAAGCTTTCTTT.

This clonotype showed up just a few times. The CDR3 sequence: CASIPKQGSGYTF. The CDR3 DNA follows: TGTGCCAGTATACCCAAACAGGGTTCTGGCTACACCTTC. The chain employs TRBV19 and TRBJ1-2; maybe TRBD1 (6 bases). The CDR3 has 13 residues. CDR1 and CDR2 (germline): LNHDA, SQIVND (reference sequence). Trimming stripped 7 bases from V and 7 bases from J, with 16 bases between.